This entry lists 14 T cell receptor beta chains sequenced from one sample in a study of blood T cell repertoires in COVID-19. Only in-frame clones appear in the TCRdb table, and some are missing; sequencing was by immunoSEQ multiplex PCR. Altogether 95,000 to 100,000 clones are present, 79% being singletons, with the ten largest covering 15% to 20%. Material for sequencing was peripheral blood. The receptors originated from a woman at least 80 years old with active or convalescent COVID-19.

The V gene is TRBV19, the J gene TRBJ2-2; TRBD2 matches at 12 bases. CDR1 is LNHDA, CDR2 SQIVND, per germline (reference sequence). The CDR3 has 19 residues. J gave up 0 bases and V 4 bases, and 9 bases lay outside the gene matches. The CDR3 loop is CASSKGASGRAANTGELFF. The CDR3 region has the DNA TGTGCCAGTAGTAAGGGGGCTAGCGGGAGGGCCGCGAACACCGGGGAGCTGTTTTTT.

This chain joins TRBV2 and TRBJ1-1, with TRBD1 identical over 7 bases. Germline CDR1 is SNHLY and CDR2 is FYNNEI. The CDR3 has 14 amino acids. The V and J ends lost 7 bases and 0 bases, in that order; junction bases with no gene match: 5. The CDR3 DNA is TGTGCCAGCACCAAAGACAGGGTGAACACTGAAGCTTTCTTT. Its protein is CASTKDRVNTEAFF.

The genes are TRBV7-8 and TRBJ2-6; 7 bases line up with TRBD2. The V segment lost 5 bases and the J segment 0 bases; nucleotides outside the gene matches: 13. The V gene's germline CDR1 is SGHVS and CDR2 FQNEAQ. The CDR3 is 19 amino acids. In DNA, the CDR3 is TGTGCCAGCAGCAACGGCGGGGGAGGGGCCGGCTCTGGGGCCAACGTCCTGACTTTC. It translates to CASSNGGGGAGSGANVLTF.

J is TRBJ2-6 and V is TRBV24-1; the match to TRBD1 covers 12 bases. Trimming cost V 7 bases and J 3 bases; bases outside gene matches: 6. This CDR3 comprises 17 residues. Germline CDR1 reads KGHDR; CDR2 reads SFDVKD. The CDR3 DNA follows: TGTGCCACCAGCCCGGGACAGGGGGCGCTTGGGGCCAACGTCCTGACTTTC. Residues: CATSPGQGALGANVLTF.

CDR3 sequence (DNA): TGTGCCAGCAGCACTAGCGGTCGCTACGAGCAGTACTTC. It translates to CASSTSGRYEQYF. The chain joins TRBV7-9 to TRBJ2-7; 8 bases are shared with TRBD2. J was trimmed by 3 bases and V by 5 bases; bases with no gene match: 3. The germline gives CDR1 SEHNR, CDR2 FQNEAQ (reference sequence). The CDR3 totals 13 residues.

This clone was found once. The chain combines TRBV6-5 with TRBJ2-7, with TRBD2 matching 14 bases. Trimming cost V 6 bases and J 11 bases; bases outside gene matches: 12. CDR3 length equals 15 residues. The germline V gene has CDR1 MNHEY and CDR2 SVGAGI. The CDR3 here is CASSPGTSGSWIEYF. As DNA, the CDR3 is TGTGCCAGCAGCCCCGGGACTAGCGGGAGTTGGATTGAGTACTTC.

The chain is built from TRBV28 and TRBJ1-1, with 9 bases lining up with TRBD1. The CDR3 spans 12 residues. Germline CDR1 and CDR2: MDHEN and SYDVKM. Unmatched junction bases numbered 0, after V lost 3 bases and J lost 7 bases. DNA for the CDR3: TGTGCCAGCAGTTTGACAGGGGGTGAAGCTTTCTTT. It encodes CASSLTGGEAFF.

The gene calls are TRBV24-1 and TRBJ1-1; TRBD1 is a possible D gene (5 bases). Germline loops: CDR1 KGHDR, CDR2 SFDVKD. The ends were cut back, 7 bases at V and 1 base at J, with 9 bases in the middle. The CDR3 length is 13 residues. The CDR3 here is CATRGRGNTEAFF. The CDR3 region has the DNA TGTGCCACCAGGGGTAGGGGGAACACTGAAGCTTTCTTT.

The gene calls are TRBV5-4 and TRBJ2-7; 7 bases match TRBD2. V lost 1 base to trimming and J lost 3 bases; unmatched junction nucleotides: 13. Germline-derived CDR1 and CDR2 are SGHNT and YYREEE (reference sequence). CDR3 length: 17 residues. This CDR3 reads CASSLSGANVGGYEQYF. CDR3 DNA: TGTGCCAGCAGCTTGAGCGGGGCGAACGTGGGGGGCTACGAGCAGTACTTC.

The chain combines TRBV28 with TRBJ1-5, with D possibly matching TRBD1 (5 bases). The germline V and J ends were trimmed by 4 bases and 7 bases, with 8 bases remaining between them. The germline V gene encodes CDR1 MDHEN and CDR2 SYDVKM. This CDR3 is built from 12 residues. CDR3: CASSSGYQPQHF. The CDR3 DNA sequence: TGTGCCAGCAGTTCAGGGTACCAGCCCCAGCATTTT.

The chain joins TRBV6-2 or TRBV6-3 to TRBJ2-1; D is ambiguous. V dropped 2 bases and J dropped 6 bases, with 17 bases sitting between them. The CDR3 has 16 amino acids. Germline CDR1 reads MNHEY; CDR2 reads SVGEGT. DNA for the CDR3: TGTGCCAGCAGTTACCACACTACCCTCATTAGCAATGAGCAGTTCTTC. It yields the protein CASSYHTTLISNEQFF.

This clone was counted between two and nine times. This chain joins TRBV7-9 and TRBJ1-6, with TRBD1 matching over 9 bases. V shed 4 bases, J shed 7 bases, and the junction held 2 bases outside the gene matches. The CDR3 runs to 14 residues. CDR1 SEHNR and CDR2 FQNEAQ come from the germline V gene (reference sequence). CDR3: CASSSGQGNSPLHF. The CDR3 bases are TGTGCCAGCAGCTCAGGACAGGGGAATTCACCCCTCCACTTT. Full variable domain (missing parts from reference TRBV7-9 and TRBJ1-6): DTGVSQNPRHKITKRGQNVTFRCDPISEHNRLYWYRQTLGQGPEFLTYFQNEAQLEKSRLLSDRFSAERPKGSFSTLEIQRTEQGDSAMYLCASSSGQGNSPLHFGNGTRLTVT.

The chain couples TRBV4-3 to TRBJ1-1, with D possibly TRBD1 on 5 matching bases. The V gene's germline CDR1 is LGHNA and CDR2 YSLEER. V shed 1 base and J shed 1 base, with 10 bases lying between them. The CDR3 runs to 15 residues. CDR3 sequence reads: CASSQVVGGNTEAFF. The CDR3 DNA follows: TGCGCCAGCAGCCAAGTTGTGGGGGGGAACACTGAAGCTTTCTTT.

The V and J genes are TRBV7-8 and TRBJ1-1; D call uncertain. The V end was cut by 2 bases, the J end by 0 bases, with 7 bases between. Germline values: CDR1 SGHVS, CDR2 FQNEAQ. There are 14 residues in the CDR3. The CDR3 is CASSLFRMNTEAFF. The DNA for the CDR3 is TGTGCCAGCAGCTTATTCAGGATGAACACTGAAGCTTTCTTT. Supplemented by reference TRBV7-8 and TRBJ1-1, the full variable domain reads GAGVSQSPRYKVAKRGQDVALRCDPISGHVSLFWYQQALGQGPEFLTYFQNEAQLDKSGLPSDRFFAERPEGSVSTLKIQRTQQEDSAVYLCASSLFRMNTEAFFGQGTRLTVV.